This T cell receptor beta chain stems from a study of T cells after posttransplantation cyclophosphamide. Per the germline V gene, CDR1 is LNHDA and CDR2 is SQIVND (reference sequence). V lost 4 bases and J lost 4; bases outside the gene matches: 6. This CDR3 is 16 amino acids long. This clone was recorded many times. Its target is not known. The related graft donor's blood sample was taken on the day of bone marrow donation. Findings of the study overall: Skin or GI-infiltrating T cells shared few TRB sequences with blood. Later blood repertoires were often dominated by clones from the donor CD8+ memory compartment. TRB clonality was highly associated with recipient CMV seropositivity and reactivation.

Clones were sequenced by immunoSEQ multiplex PCR, and TCRdb holds only the in-frame ones, with some missing. The sample contains 40,000 to 60,000 clones, none of them singletons. This clonotype was sampled from a middle-aged man in good health, CMV-negative, and a related stem cell transplant donor. The chain couples TRBV19 to TRBJ2-2; TRBD2 matches at 10 bases. The sequenced sample was PBMCs. The CDR3 nucleotides are TGTGCCAGTAGTAGACATAGCGGGAGGAGCACCGGGGAGCTGTTTTTT. It specifies CASSRHSGRSTGELFF.